This TCR beta chain was found in a study of blood T cell repertoires in COVID-19. By frequency in the sample, this clone is medium-sized. This CDR3 has 18 residues. In germline, CDR1 is LGHNA, CDR2 YSLEER. The V and J ends lost 1 base and 6 bases, in that order; junction bases with no gene match: 14. The authors' processing: Researchers report that nucleated cell counts were estimated from reference gene primer amplification. TCRdb's copy holds only in-frame clones and misses some; the assay was immunoSEQ multiplex PCR. V and J calls and clone size come straight from that table; D and trimming were deduced from the DNA. The sample has under 150,000 clones; over 75% are singletons.

The source is a woman in her twenties or thirties with acute COVID-19. Input material: PBMCs or T cells enriched from blood (not recorded which). The chain employs TRBV4-3 and TRBJ2-7; 11 bases agree with TRBD2. The CDR3 DNA sequence: TGCGCCAGCAGCCAAGTACTAGCGGGAGCATCTCCTACGAGCGAGCAGTACTTC. Translated, it gives CASSQVLAGASPTSEQYF.